This TCR beta chain comes out of a study of cytomegalovirus exposure and HLA in healthy donors. Study-level points and caveats: It has been reported that TCR beta sequences accurately predicted the HLA-A and HLA-B alleles of most subjects. The study recorded around 160 TCR beta chains that were cytomegalovirus-associated.

A remark on this clone: Its matching antigen is unknown.

The germline CDR1 and CDR2 sequences are ENHRY and SYGVKD. V was trimmed by 3 bases and J by 5 bases, leaving 11 bases between them. The CDR3 extends over 15 amino acids. Amplification used 60 Vbeta primers and 13 Jbeta primers. The data were produced by immunoSEQ multiplex PCR, yet TCRdb's version contains in-frame clones alone and is incomplete. The table includes under 45,000 clones, roughly 60% detected once. The origin of this receptor is a human donor in good health. Sequencing input: PBMCs. This chain uses TRBV10-3 with TRBJ1-6, with a tentative D call TRBD1 (6 bases). Written as DNA, the CDR3 is TGTGCCATCAGTGACTCCGGACAGAATAATTCACCCCTCCACTTT. Translated: CAISDSGQNNSPLHF.